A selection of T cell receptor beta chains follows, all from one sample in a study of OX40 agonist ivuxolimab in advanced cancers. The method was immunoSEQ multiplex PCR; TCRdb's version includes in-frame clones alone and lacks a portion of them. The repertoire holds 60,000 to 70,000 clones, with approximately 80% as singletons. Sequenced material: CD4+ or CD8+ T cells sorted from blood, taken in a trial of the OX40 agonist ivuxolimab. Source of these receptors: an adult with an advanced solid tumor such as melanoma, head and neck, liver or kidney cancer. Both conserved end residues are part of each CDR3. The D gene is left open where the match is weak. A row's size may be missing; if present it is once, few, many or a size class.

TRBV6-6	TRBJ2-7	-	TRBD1	TGTGCCAGCAGTTACTCGAGACAGGGGGACGAGCAGTACTTC	CASSYSRQGDEQYF
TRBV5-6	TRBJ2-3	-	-	TGTGCCAGCAGCTTTCTGGGGTGGGGCACAGATACGCAGTATTTT	CASSFLGWGTDTQYF
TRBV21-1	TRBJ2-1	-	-	TGTGCCAGCAGCAAAGAACTACGAGGGGGACAGGGCTACAATGAGCAGTTCTTC	CASSKELRGGQGYNEQFF
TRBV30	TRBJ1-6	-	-	TGTGCCTGGAGTCCCCCGGGGGGCGAGCGGTCCTATAATTCACCCCTCCACTTT	CAWSPPGGERSYNSPLHF
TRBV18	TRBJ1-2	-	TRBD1	TGTGCCAGCTCACCACTGGGGACAGGGGGCGATGGCTACACCTTC	CASSPLGTGGDGYTF
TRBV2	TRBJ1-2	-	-	TGTGCCAGCAGTGACAGAAGAGCTAACTATGGCTACACCTTC	CASSDRRANYGYTF
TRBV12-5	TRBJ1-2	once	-	TGTGCTAGTGGGGCGGAGGCCCGTGGCTACACCTTC	CASGAEARGYTF
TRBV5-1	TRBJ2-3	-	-	TGCGCCAGCGAGCGTGGCGAGGCCACAAAAACAGATACGCAGTATTTT	CASERGEATKTDTQYF
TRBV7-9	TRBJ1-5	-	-	TGTGCCAGCAGCTCCGGACGGATTAGCAATCAGCCCCAGCATTTT	CASSSGRISNQPQHF
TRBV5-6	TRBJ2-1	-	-	TGTGCCAGCAGCTTGTCTCTGGGGACATTCTCCTACAATGAGCAGTTCTTC	CASSLSLGTFSYNEQFF
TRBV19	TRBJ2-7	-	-	TGTGCCACCAATAGAGGAGGGGGCTCCTACGAGCAGTACTTC	CATNRGGGSYEQYF
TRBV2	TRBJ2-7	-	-	TGTGCCAGCAAAAGGAACGAGCAGTACTTC	CASKRNEQYF
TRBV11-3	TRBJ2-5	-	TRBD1	TGTGCCAGCAGCTTAGGGGTTTATGGGGGACAGTCCCAAGAGACCCAGTACTTC	CASSLGVYGGQSQETQYF
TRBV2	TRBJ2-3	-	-	TGTGCCAGCATTTCATCTACCCGGACAGATACGCAGTATTTT	CASISSTRTDTQYF
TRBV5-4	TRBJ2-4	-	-	TGTGCCAGCAGCTTGGCATCCGGGAAGATAGCCAAAAACATTCAGTACTTC	CASSLASGKIAKNIQYF
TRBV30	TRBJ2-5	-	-	TGTGCCTGGACTCGACAGGTACAAGAGACCCAGTACTTC	CAWTRQVQETQYF
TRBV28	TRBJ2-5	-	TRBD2	TGTGCCAGCAGCTCCCCCCAGGGACTAGCGGGGAAAGAGACCCAGTACTTC	CASSSPQGLAGKETQYF
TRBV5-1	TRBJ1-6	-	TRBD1	TGCGCCAGCAGCCTCGACAGGGTGGAGAATAGTTCACCCCTCCACTTT	CASSLDRVENSSPLHF
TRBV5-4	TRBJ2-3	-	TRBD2	TGTGCCAGCACCTCCGGGACTAGCGCAGATACGCAGTATTTT	CASTSGTSADTQYF
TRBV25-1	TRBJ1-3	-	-	TGTGCCAGCAGTGACCGTTCCCGGGGAAACACCATATATTTT	CASSDRSRGNTIYF
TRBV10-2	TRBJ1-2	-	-	TGCGCCAGCAGTGCGGGACTGCGGTATGGCTACACCTTC	CASSAGLRYGYTF
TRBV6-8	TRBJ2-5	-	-	TGTGCCAGCAGCCGGCCGTCGGACCCCCAAGAGACCCAGTACTTC	CASSRPSDPQETQYF
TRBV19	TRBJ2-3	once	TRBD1	TGTGCCAGTAGCGACAGGGCGGAAGATACGCAGTATTTT	CASSDRAEDTQYF
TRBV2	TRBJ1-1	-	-	TGTGCCAGTCGTGGAGCGCGGGCCGGGAACACTGAAGCTTTCTTT	CASRGARAGNTEAFF
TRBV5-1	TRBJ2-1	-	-	TGCGCCAGCAGCTTGACTCCGGGCTGGGAGCAGTTCTTC	CASSLTPGWEQFF
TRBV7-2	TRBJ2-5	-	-	TGTGCCAGCAGCAGGGGGTCTAGCGAGACCCAGTACTTC	CASSRGSSETQYF
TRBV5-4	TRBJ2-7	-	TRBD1	TGTGCCAGCAGCTGGGACAGTGGCTCCTACGAGCAGTACTTC	CASSWDSGSYEQYF
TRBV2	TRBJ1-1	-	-	TGTGCCAGCAGTGATGAAGGGGCCGGCACTGAAGCTTTCTTT	CASSDEGAGTEAFF
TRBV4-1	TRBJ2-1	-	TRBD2	TGCGCCAGCAGCCAAGATACTAGCGGGGCACAAGCCTACAATGAGCAGTTCTTC	CASSQDTSGAQAYNEQFF
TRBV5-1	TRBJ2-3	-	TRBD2	TGCGCCAGCAGCTCGGCGGCCTCGGGGGGGCCGATAGATACGCAGTATTTT	CASSSAASGGPIDTQYF
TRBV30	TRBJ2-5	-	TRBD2	TGTGCCCTAGCGGGGGTTGAGACCCAGTACTTC	CALAGVETQYF
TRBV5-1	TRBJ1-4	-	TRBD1	TGCGCCAGCAGCTTGATGGGACAGGGGGTAACTAATGAAAAACTGTTTTTT	CASSLMGQGVTNEKLFF
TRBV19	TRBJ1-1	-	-	TGTGCCACCCGCCACCGGGACCCGAACACTGAAGCTTTCTTT	CATRHRDPNTEAFF
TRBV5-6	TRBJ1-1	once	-	TGTGCCAGCAGCCTATTCAGACAGGCTAACACTGAAGCTTTCTTT	CASSLFRQANTEAFF
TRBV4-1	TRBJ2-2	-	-	TGCGCCAGCAGCCAAGGCAGGGGGAACACCGGGGAGCTGTTTTTT	CASSQGRGNTGELFF
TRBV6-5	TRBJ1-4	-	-	TGTGCCAGCAGTTTCACGACAAAGCCTAGGGCTGAAAAACTGTTTTTT	CASSFTTKPRAEKLFF
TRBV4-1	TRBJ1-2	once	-	TGCGCCAGCAGCCAAGCCATAGCTAACTATGGCTACACCTTC	CASSQAIANYGYTF
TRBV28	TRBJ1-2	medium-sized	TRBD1	TGTGCCAGCAGTTCGGGAACAGGGGGTGCGATTTATGGCTACACCTTC	CASSSGTGGAIYGYTF
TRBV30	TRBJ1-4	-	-	TGTGCCTGGAGTGTACTTTCACAGTTATCGTTT	CAWSVLSQLSF
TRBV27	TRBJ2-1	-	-	TGTGCCAGCGCGGGCGGGGGCTGGGGTGAGCAGTTCTTC	CASAGGGWGEQFF
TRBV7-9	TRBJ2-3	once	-	TGTGCCAGCAGCTCCACAGATACGCAGTATTTT	CASSSTDTQYF
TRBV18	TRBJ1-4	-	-	TGTGCCAGCTCACCACTTAGGGCTGGGGGTGAAAAACTGTTTTTT	CASSPLRAGGEKLFF
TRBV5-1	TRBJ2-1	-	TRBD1	TGCGCCAGCAGCCCGGGACAGGGCAATGAGCAGTTCTTC	CASSPGQGNEQFF
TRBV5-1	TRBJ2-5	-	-	TGCGCCAGCAGCTTGGGAGTCCGGGAGACCCAGTACTTC	CASSLGVRETQYF
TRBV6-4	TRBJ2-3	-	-	TGTGCCAGCAGTGACAGAGGGGTTCACACAGATACGCAGTATTTT	CASSDRGVHTDTQYF
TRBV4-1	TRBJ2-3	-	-	TGCGCCAGCAGCCAAGAGCGTCAGTATACGCAGTATTTT	CASSQERQYTQYF
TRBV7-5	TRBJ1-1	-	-	TGTGTCAGAAGCCCAAGGCGGGGGGCGAACACTGAAGCTTTCTTT	CVRSPRRGANTEAFF
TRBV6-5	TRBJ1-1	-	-	TGTGCCAGCAGTTACTCCTCTCGCGGGACTGAAGCTTTCTTT	CASSYSSRGTEAFF
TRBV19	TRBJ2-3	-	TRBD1	TGTGCCAGTAGTCCCCGACAGGGCTCCCCCACAGATACGCAGTATTTT	CASSPRQGSPTDTQYF